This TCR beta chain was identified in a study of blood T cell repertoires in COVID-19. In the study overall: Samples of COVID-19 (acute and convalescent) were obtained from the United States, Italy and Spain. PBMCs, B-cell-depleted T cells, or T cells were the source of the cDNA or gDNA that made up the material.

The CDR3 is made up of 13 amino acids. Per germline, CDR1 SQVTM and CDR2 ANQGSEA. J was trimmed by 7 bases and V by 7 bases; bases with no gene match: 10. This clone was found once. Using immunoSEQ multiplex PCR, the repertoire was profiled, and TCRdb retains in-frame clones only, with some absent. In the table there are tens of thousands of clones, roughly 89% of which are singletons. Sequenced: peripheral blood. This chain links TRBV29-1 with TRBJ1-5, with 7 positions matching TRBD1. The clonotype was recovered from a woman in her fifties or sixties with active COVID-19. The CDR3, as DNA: TGCAGCGGATCAAAGGGGGCTGGGCAGCCCCAGCATTTT. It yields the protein CSGSKGAGQPQHF.